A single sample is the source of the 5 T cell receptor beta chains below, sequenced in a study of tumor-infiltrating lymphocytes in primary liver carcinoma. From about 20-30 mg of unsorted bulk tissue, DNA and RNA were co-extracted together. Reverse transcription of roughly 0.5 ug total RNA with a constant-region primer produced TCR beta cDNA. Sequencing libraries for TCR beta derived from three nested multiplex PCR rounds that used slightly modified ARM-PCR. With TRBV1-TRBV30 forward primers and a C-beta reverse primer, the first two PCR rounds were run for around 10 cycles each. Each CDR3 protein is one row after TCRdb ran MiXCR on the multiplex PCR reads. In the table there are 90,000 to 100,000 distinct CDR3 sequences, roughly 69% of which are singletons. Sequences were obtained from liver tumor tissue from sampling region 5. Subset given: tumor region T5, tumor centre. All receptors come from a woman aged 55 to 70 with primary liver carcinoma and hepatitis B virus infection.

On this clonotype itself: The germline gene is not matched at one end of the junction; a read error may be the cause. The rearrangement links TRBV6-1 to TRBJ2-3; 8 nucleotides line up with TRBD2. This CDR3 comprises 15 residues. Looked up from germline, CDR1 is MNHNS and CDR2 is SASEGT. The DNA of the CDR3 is TGCGCCAGCATCGGAGTAGCGGGAAGGGCGGATACGCAGTATTTT. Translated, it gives CASIGVAGRADTQYF.

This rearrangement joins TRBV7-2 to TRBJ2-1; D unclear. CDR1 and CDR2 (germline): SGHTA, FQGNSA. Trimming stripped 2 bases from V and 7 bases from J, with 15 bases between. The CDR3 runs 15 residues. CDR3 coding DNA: TGTGCCAGCAGCTTAAACGATTGGGGTTCGAATGAGCAGTTCTTC. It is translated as CASSLNDWGSNEQFF.

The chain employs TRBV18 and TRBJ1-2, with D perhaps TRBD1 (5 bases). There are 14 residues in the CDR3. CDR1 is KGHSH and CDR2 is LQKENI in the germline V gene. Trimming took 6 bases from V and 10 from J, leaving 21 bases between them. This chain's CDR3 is CASSPTQGFDVYTF. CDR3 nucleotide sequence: TGTGCCAGCTCGCCCACCCAGGGTTTCGATGTCTACACCTTC.

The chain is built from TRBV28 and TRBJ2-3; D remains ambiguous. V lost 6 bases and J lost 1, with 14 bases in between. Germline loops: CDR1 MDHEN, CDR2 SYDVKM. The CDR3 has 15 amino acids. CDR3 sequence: CASRVPGRGTDTQYF. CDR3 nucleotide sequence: TGTGCCAGCAGAGTACCCGGCCGCGGCACAGATACGCAGTATTTT.

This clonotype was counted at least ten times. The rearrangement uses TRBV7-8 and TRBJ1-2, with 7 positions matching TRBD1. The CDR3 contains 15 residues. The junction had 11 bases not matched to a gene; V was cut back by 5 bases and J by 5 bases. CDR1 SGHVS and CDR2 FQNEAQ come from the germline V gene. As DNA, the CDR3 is TGTGCCAGCAGCCAAGAGGCAGGGGGAGGGTATGGCTACACCTTC. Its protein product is CASSQEAGGGYGYTF. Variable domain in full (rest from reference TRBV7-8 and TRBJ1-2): GAGVSQSPRYKVAKRGQDVALRCDPISGHVSLFWYQQALGQGPEFLTYFQNEAQLDKSGLPSDRFFAERPEGSVSTLKIQRTQQEDSAVYLCASSQEAGGGYGYTFGSGTRLTVV.